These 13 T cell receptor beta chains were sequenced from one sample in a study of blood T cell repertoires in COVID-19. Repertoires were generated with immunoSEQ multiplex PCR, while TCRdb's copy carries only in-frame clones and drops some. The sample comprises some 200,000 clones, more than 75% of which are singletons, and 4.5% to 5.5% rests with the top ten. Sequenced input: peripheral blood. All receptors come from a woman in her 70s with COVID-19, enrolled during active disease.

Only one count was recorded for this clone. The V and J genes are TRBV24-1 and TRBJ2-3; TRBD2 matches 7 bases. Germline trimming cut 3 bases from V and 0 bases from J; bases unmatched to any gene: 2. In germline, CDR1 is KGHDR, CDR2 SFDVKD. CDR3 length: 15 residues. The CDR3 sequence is CATSDEAGSTDTQYF. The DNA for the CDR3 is TGTGCCACCAGTGATGAAGCGGGAAGCACAGATACGCAGTATTTT.

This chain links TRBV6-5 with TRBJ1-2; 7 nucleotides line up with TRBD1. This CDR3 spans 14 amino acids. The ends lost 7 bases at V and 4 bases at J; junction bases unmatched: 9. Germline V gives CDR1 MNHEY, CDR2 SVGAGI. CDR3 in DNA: TGTGCCAGCACCGCCCAGACAGGGCCCTATGGCTACACCTTC. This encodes CASTAQTGPYGYTF.

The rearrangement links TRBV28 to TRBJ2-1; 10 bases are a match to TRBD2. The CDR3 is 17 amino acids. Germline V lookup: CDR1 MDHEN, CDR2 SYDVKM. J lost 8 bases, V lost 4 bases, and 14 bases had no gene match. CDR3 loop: CASSSPRAGGRLDEQFF. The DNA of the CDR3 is TGTGCCAGCAGTTCGCCGAGAGCGGGAGGGCGACTCGATGAGCAGTTCTTC.

The CDR3 here is CAWSVAGSSYNSPLHF. In nucleotides, the CDR3 is TGTGCCTGGAGTGTAGCGGGGAGCTCCTATAATTCACCCCTCCACTTT. The chain employs TRBV30 and TRBJ1-6; D is unclear. Trimming took off 0 bases at V and 0 bases at J, with 9 bases between the two ends. Germline V gene data show CDR1 as GTSNPN and CDR2 as SVGIG (reference sequence). CDR3 length: 16 amino acids. Full variable domain (missing parts from reference TRBV30 and TRBJ1-6): SQTIHQWPATLVQPVGSPLSLECTVEGTSNPNLYWYRQAAGRGLQLLFYSVGIGQISSEVPQNLSASRPQDRQFILSSKKLLLSDSGFYLCAWSVAGSSYNSPLHFGNGTRLTVT.

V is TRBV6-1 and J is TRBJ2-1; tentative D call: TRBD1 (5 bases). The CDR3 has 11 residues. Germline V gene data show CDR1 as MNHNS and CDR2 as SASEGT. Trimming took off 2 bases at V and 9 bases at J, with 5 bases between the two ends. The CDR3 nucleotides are TGTGCCAGCAGTGAAAGGGGTGAGCAGTTCTTC. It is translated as CASSERGEQFF.

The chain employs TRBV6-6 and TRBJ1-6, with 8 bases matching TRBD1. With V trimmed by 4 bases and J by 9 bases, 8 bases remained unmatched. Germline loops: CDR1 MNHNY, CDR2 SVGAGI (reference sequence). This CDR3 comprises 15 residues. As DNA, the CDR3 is TGTGCCAGCAGTTCGCCGGGACAGGCCCCTTCACCCCTCCACTTT. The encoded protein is CASSSPGQAPSPLHF.

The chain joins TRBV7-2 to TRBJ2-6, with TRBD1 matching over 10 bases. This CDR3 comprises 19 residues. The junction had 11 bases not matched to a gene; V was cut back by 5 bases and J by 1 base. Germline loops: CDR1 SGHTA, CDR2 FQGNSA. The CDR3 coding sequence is TGTGCCAGCAGCCCAACCGTCGGACAGGGGGGGTCTGGGGCCAACGTCCTGACTTTC. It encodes CASSPTVGQGGSGANVLTF.

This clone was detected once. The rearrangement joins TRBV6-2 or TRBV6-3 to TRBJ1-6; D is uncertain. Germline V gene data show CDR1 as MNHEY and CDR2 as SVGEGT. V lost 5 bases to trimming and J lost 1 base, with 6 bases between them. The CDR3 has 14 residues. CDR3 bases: TGTGCCAGCAGTGGCCCATCCTATAATTCACCCCTCCACTTT. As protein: CASSGPSYNSPLHF.

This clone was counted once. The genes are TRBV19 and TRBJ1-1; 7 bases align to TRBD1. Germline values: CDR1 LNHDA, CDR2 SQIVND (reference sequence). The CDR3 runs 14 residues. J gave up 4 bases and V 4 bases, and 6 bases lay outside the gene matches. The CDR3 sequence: CASSRQGLSTEAFF. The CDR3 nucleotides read TGTGCCAGTAGTAGACAGGGTCTCTCCACTGAAGCTTTCTTT. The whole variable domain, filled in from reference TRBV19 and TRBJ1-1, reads DGGITQSPKYLFRKEGQNVTLSCEQNLNHDAMYWYRQDPGQGLRLIYYSQIVNDFQKGDIAEGYSVSREKKESFPLTVTSAQKNPTAFYLCASSRQGLSTEAFFGQGTRLTVV.

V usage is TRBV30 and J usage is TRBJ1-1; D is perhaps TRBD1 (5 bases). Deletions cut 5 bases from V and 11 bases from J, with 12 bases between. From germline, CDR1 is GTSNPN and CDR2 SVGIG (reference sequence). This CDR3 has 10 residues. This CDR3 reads CAWGDFWAFF. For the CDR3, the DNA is TGTGCCTGGGGGGACTTCTGGGCTTTCTTT.

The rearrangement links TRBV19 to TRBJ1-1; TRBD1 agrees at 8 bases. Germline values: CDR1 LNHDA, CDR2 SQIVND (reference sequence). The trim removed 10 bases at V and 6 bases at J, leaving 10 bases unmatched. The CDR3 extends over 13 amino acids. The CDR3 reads CATKTQGAPEAFF. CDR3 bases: TGTGCCACCAAAACTCAGGGGGCACCTGAAGCTTTCTTT.

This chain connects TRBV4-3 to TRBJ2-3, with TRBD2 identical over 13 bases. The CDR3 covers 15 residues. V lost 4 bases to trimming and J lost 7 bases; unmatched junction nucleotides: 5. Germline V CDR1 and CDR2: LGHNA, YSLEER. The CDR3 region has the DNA TGCGCCAGCAGCCGGGGGACTAGCGGGATAAATACGCAGTATTTT. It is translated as CASSRGTSGINTQYF.

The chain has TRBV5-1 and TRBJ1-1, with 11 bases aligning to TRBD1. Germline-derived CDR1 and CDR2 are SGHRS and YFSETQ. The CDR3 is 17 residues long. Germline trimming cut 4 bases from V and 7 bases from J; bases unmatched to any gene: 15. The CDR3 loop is CASSQGPGQGVGNEAFF. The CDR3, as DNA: TGCGCCAGCAGCCAAGGCCCGGGACAGGGGGTCGGGAATGAAGCTTTCTTT.